The sequence of this TCR beta chain was determined in a study of T cell changes during pregnancy in multiple sclerosis. Only in-frame clones appear in the TCRdb table, and some are missing; sequencing was by immunoSEQ multiplex PCR. Here the sample spans about 41,000 clones, 90% to 95% being singletons. Germline values: CDR1 MNHEY, CDR2 SVGAGI. V lost 8 bases, J lost 1 base, and 11 bases lay in between. The CDR3 sequence is 13 residues long. The sequence was collected from a female donor with multiple sclerosis, enrolled in a pregnancy study. The source was CD8+ T cells from peripheral blood mononuclear cells, collected in the third trimester of pregnancy. The chain couples TRBV6-5 to TRBJ1-1, with no clear D. The CDR3 region is CASWRAENTEAFF. The CDR3 nucleotides read TGTGCCAGCTGGCGGGCGGAGAACACTGAAGCTTTCTTT.